Following are 32 T cell receptor beta chains from one sample sequenced in a study of early T cells in non-severe SARS-CoV-2 infection. MiXCR was run by TCRdb on the 5' RACE reads, yielding one entry per CDR3 protein. Among roughly 51,000 distinct CDR3 sequences listed, roughly 10% were seen once. The material sequenced was whole blood. These receptors all stem from an adult who was a healthcare worker with PCR-confirmed SARS-CoV-2 infection or an uninfected control (not recorded which).

This clonotype was seen repeatedly, ten times or more. The gene calls are TRBV9 and TRBJ2-7; D uncertain. Germline CDR1 is SGDLS and CDR2 is YYNGEE. The germline V and J ends were trimmed by 6 bases and 4 bases, with 14 bases remaining between them. The length of the CDR3 is 13 residues. The CDR3 sequence is CASTPRAVYEQYF. The CDR3 DNA is TGTGCCAGCACCCCACGAGCAGTTTACGAGCAGTACTTC.

Ten or more counts support this clonotype. The chain recombines TRBV28 with TRBJ1-2; D is possibly TRBD1 (6 bases). The CDR3 extends over 14 amino acids. Trimming left V 10 bases short and J 4 bases short, with 19 bases between. Germline V CDR1 and CDR2: MDHEN, SYDVKM. The CDR3 loop reads CATRGGGDAYGYTF. In DNA, the CDR3 is TGTGCCACCCGGGGCGGGGGCGACGCCTATGGCTACACCTTC.

This clonotype was observed a handful of times. The rearrangement joins TRBV12-3 or TRBV12-4 to TRBJ2-7, with no clear D. V lost 3 bases, J lost 0 bases, and 9 bases lay in between. This CDR3 region has 14 residues. The CDR3 here is CASSFSVSSYEQYF. CDR3 coding DNA: TGTGCCAGCAGTTTCTCCGTGAGCTCCTACGAGCAGTACTTC.

This clonotype was counted between two and nine times. The rearrangement uses TRBV5-1 and TRBJ2-5; no firm D call. The CDR3 has 15 amino acids. With 5 bases removed from V and 5 bases from J, the gap between germline ends came to 19 bases. Germline-derived CDR1 and CDR2 are SGHRS and YFSETQ. The DNA of the CDR3 is TGCGCCAGCAGGTCCAATCCCTTCGTAGGGGAGACCCAGTACTTC. Translation gives CASRSNPFVGETQYF. The variable domain in full, completed from reference TRBV5-1 and TRBJ2-5, reads KAGVTQTPRYLIKTRGQQVTLSCSPISGHRSVSWYQQTPGQGLQFLFEYFSETQRNKGNFPGRFSGRQFSNSRSEMNVSTLELGDSALYLCASRSNPFVGETQYFGPGTRLLVL.

This clonotype was seen a few times. The rearrangement links TRBV7-2 to TRBJ1-6; unclear D gene. V shed 0 bases and J shed 13 bases, with 7 bases lying between them. Germline CDR1 is SGHTA and CDR2 is FQGNSA. The CDR3 has 12 amino acids. For the CDR3, the DNA is TGTGCCAGCAGCTTAGCATCCGTCCCCCTCCACTTT. Its protein product is CASSLASVPLHF.

The chain joins TRBV4-1 to TRBJ2-3; 7 nucleotides agree with TRBD2. CDR1 and CDR2 from the germline V gene are MGHRA and YSYEKL. V shed 0 bases and J 4 bases; nucleotides not matched to a gene: 13. CDR3 length: 18 residues. As DNA, the CDR3 is TGCGCCAGCAGCCAAGATAGGGTGGGGGGGACCCGGTCAGATACGCAGTATTTT. Its protein is CASSQDRVGGTRSDTQYF.

V is TRBV6-6 and J is TRBJ1-6; no definite D call. CDR3 length: 14 residues. Germline-derived CDR1 and CDR2 are MNHNY and SVGAGI (reference sequence). Trimming took off 8 bases at V and 1 base at J, with 9 bases between the two ends. For the CDR3, the DNA is TGTGCCAGCGAGGGCGGATCCTATAATTCACCCCTCCACTTT. Protein product: CASEGGSYNSPLHF.

CDR3 in amino acids: CASSPMSETGELFF. The CDR3 region has the DNA TGTGCCAGCTCACCGATGAGTGAGACCGGGGAGCTGTTTTTT. The chain carries TRBV18 and TRBJ2-2; the D is unclear. The CDR3 contains 14 residues. V shed 3 bases and J shed 5 bases, with 10 bases lying between them. Germline V gives CDR1 KGHSH, CDR2 LQKENI. The full variable domain, with the rest looked up from reference TRBV18 and TRBJ2-2, is NAGVMQNPRHLVRRRGQEARLRCSPMKGHSHVYWYRQLPEEGLKFMVYLQKENIIDESGMPKERFSAEFPKEGPSILRIQQVVRGDSAAYFCASSPMSETGELFFGEGSRLTVL.

The J gene is TRBJ2-7, the V gene TRBV6-2 or TRBV6-3; 12 bases line up with TRBD1. The CDR3 runs 17 residues. V gave up 2 bases and J gave up 4 bases; unmatched junction bases: 9. Germline values: CDR1 MNHEY, CDR2 SVGEGT. CDR3 in DNA: TGTGCCAGCAGTTACCCCCGTTCGGGACAGGGGGCTTACGAGCAGTACTTC. It encodes CASSYPRSGQGAYEQYF.

This clonotype was counted a few times. The chain employs TRBV11-3 and TRBJ2-1; D unresolved. V was pared by 5 bases and J by 7 bases, with 9 bases between. The CDR3 has 12 amino acids. Germline-derived CDR1 and CDR2 are SGHNT and YENEEA. The CDR3 is CASSQAGNEQFF. The CDR3 DNA is TGTGCCAGCAGCCAAGCAGGTAATGAGCAGTTCTTC.

This clonotype was observed many times. This chain connects TRBV6-1 to TRBJ2-5; D possibly corresponds to TRBD2 (6 bases). V lost 8 bases to trimming and J lost 13 bases, with 17 bases between them. Germline values: CDR1 MNHNS, CDR2 SASEGT. CDR3 length equals 11 residues. CDR3 coding DNA: TGTGCCAGCCGATTCGGGAGAGGAAGGTACTTC. This encodes CASRFGRGRYF.

This clonotype was counted a few times. The chain recombines TRBV12-3 or TRBV12-4 with TRBJ2-7, with D possibly TRBD1 on 6 matching bases. Trimming pared 1 base from V and 2 bases from J, leaving 6 bases between. The CDR3 totals 13 residues. The CDR3 DNA reads as TGTGCCAGCAGTTTAGAGGGGGCCTACGAGCAGTACTTC. Translated: CASSLEGAYEQYF.

This clonotype has at least ten counts. The DNA for the CDR3 is TGTGCCAGCAGTTTTCGGGCAGGGGGCCTGAACACTGAAGCTTTCTTT. This sequence encodes CASSFRAGGLNTEAFF. The chain employs TRBV27 and TRBJ1-1, with 8 positions matching TRBD1. The CDR3 contains 16 residues. Germline CDR1 and CDR2: MNHEY and SMNVEV (reference sequence). V shed 3 bases and J 0 bases; nucleotides not matched to a gene: 6.

The genes are TRBV5-6 and TRBJ1-2; D remains ambiguous. V was cut by 6 bases and J by 4 bases, with 16 bases left in between. The CDR3 spans 14 residues. Germline V CDR1 and CDR2: SGHDT, YYEEEE. The CDR3 region has the DNA TGTGCCAGCAATCCGGCGGGCAACTTCTATGGCTACACCTTC. It is translated as CASNPAGNFYGYTF.

This clonotype was observed a handful of times. This chain uses TRBV21-1 with TRBJ2-7; TRBD1, the table's D call, lacks a check against the DNA. TRBV21-1 is recorded as a pseudogene. CDR3 length: 22 residues. The CDR3 nucleotides are TGTGCCAGCAGTACGGATGACAGGTTCCTGCACTTTACGCACCCTTATGGATACGAGCAGTACTTC. This translates into CASSTDDRFLHFTHPYGYEQYF.

This clonotype was observed a single time. This chain links TRBV30 with TRBJ2-3; tentative D call: TRBD2 (6 bases). CDR1 and CDR2 from the germline V gene are GTSNPN and SVGIG (reference sequence). V gave up 6 bases and J gave up 0 bases, with 16 bases separating them. The CDR3 loop spans 15 amino acids. The CDR3 nucleotides read TGTGCCTGCGAAAGTCTAGCGTTGAGCACAGATACGCAGTATTTT. The encoded protein is CACESLALSTDTQYF. The whole variable domain, filled in from reference TRBV30 and TRBJ2-3, reads SQTIHQWPATLVQPVGSPLSLECTVEGTSNPNLYWYRQAAGRGLQLLFYSVGIGQISSEVPQNLSASRPQDRQFILSSKKLLLSDSGFYLCACESLALSTDTQYFGPGTRLTVL.

This clonotype has more than one count but fewer than ten. The chain uses TRBV20-1 and TRBJ2-1; D possibly uses TRBD1 or TRBD2 (6 bases each). The CDR3 runs to 17 residues. CDR1 and CDR2 from the germline V gene are DFQATT and SNEGSKA (reference sequence). Trimming left V 6 bases short and J 2 bases short, with 23 bases between. The CDR3 loop is CSAGGLQVPSAYNEQFF. CDR3 bases: TGCAGTGCCGGGGGCTTACAAGTCCCCAGTGCCTACAATGAGCAGTTCTTC.

This clonotype showed up just a few times. The chain employs TRBV28 and TRBJ2-5; 9 nucleotides line up with TRBD1. The germline V gene has CDR1 MDHEN and CDR2 SYDVKM. With 10 bases clipped from V and 2 bases from J, the junction kept 14 bases outside the gene matches. CDR3 length equals 16 residues. The CDR3 sequence: CATHRQGVISQETQYF. CDR3 bases: TGTGCCACCCACCGACAGGGGGTAATCAGTCAAGAGACCCAGTACTTC.

This clonotype was counted many times. Here the CDR3 DNA reads TGCAGCGTTGAAACGCCCCGGGATACGCAGTATTTT. Residues: CSVETPRDTQYF. The chain couples TRBV29-1 to TRBJ2-3, with unresolved D. V gave up 2 bases and J gave up 6 bases, with 9 bases separating them. This CDR3 comprises 12 residues. Germline loops: CDR1 SQVTM, CDR2 ANQGSEA.

This clonotype has at least ten counts. This chain connects TRBV6-2 or TRBV6-3 to TRBJ1-5, with D unresolved. The CDR3 spans 16 residues. CDR1 and CDR2 from the germline V gene are MNHEY and SVGEGT. V lost 5 bases to trimming and J lost 3 bases, with 17 bases between them. CDR3: CASSPGKGRINQPQHF. In nucleotides, the CDR3 is TGTGCCAGCAGTCCCGGAAAAGGGCGGATCAATCAGCCCCAGCATTTT.

This clonotype came up a few times. Written as DNA, the CDR3 is TGTGCCAGCAGACTAGCGGGACTAGCGGGAGCGGCCGGGGAGCTGTTTTTT. It encodes CASRLAGLAGAAGELFF. The chain recombines TRBV13 with TRBJ2-2; TRBD2 agrees at 14 bases. Trimming took 6 bases from V and 6 from J; bases not matched to a gene: 9. The CDR3 loop spans 17 amino acids. The germline CDR1 and CDR2 sequences are PRHDT and FYEKMQ (reference sequence).

This chain connects TRBV4-1 to TRBJ1-2, with a weak D call TRBD1 (5 bases). CDR3 size: 14 residues. The germline V gene encodes CDR1 MGHRA and CDR2 YSYEKL. The ends were cut back, 8 bases at V and 0 bases at J, with 13 bases in the middle. The CDR3 loop is CASGGRAANYGYTF. The CDR3 DNA sequence: TGCGCCAGCGGGGGACGAGCCGCTAACTATGGCTACACCTTC.

Ten or more counts support this clonotype. The chain uses TRBV3-1 and TRBJ2-5; 11 bases agree with TRBD2. V trimming: 1 base; J trimming: 0 bases; junction bases outside the gene matches: 7. CDR1 is LGHDT, CDR2 YNNKEL, per germline (reference sequence). The CDR3 extends over 18 amino acids. CDR3 region: CASSQVIAGGPDQETQYF. The CDR3 coding sequence is TGTGCCAGCAGCCAAGTTATAGCGGGAGGGCCTGACCAAGAGACCCAGTACTTC.

This chain connects TRBV12-5 to TRBJ2-5, with 10 nucleotides matching TRBD2. Germline-derived CDR1 and CDR2 are LGHNT and FRNRAP. The CDR3 covers 18 residues. Trimming cost V 0 bases and J 2 bases; bases outside gene matches: 9. The CDR3 DNA is TGTGCTAGTGGTTTGGTACAGGGCCTAGCGGGGGAGCAAGAGACCCAGTACTTC. This codes for CASGLVQGLAGEQETQYF. The full variable domain, with the rest looked up from reference TRBV12-5 and TRBJ2-5, is DARVTQTPRHKVTEMGQEVTMRCQPILGHNTVFWYRQTMMQGLELLAYFRNRAPLDDSGMPKDRFSAEMPDATLATLKIQPSEPRDSAVYFCASGLVQGLAGEQETQYFGPGTRLLVL.

V is TRBV10-3 and J is TRBJ1-1; 8 bases are a match to TRBD1. The CDR3 is 13 residues long. After removal of 6 bases from V and 7 bases from J, the junction contained 7 bases not matched to a gene. Germline CDR1 and CDR2: ENHRY and SYGVKD. CDR3 sequence (DNA): TGTGCCATCAGCCTCAGGGGGCAGGATGAAGCTTTCTTT. Its protein product is CAISLRGQDEAFF.

V is TRBV12-3 or TRBV12-4 and J is TRBJ2-7; 9 nucleotides match TRBD1. The CDR3 has 14 amino acids. The trim removed 6 bases at V and 4 bases at J, leaving 7 bases unmatched. The CDR3 is CASRSTGGAYEQYF. CDR3 nucleotide sequence: TGTGCCAGCAGATCTACAGGGGGCGCGTACGAGCAGTACTTC.

This clonotype was counted many times. The rearrangement joins TRBV3-1 to TRBJ2-7; D is undetermined. In germline, CDR1 is LGHDT, CDR2 YNNKEL (reference sequence). V was cut by 4 bases and J by 2 bases, with 9 bases left in between. CDR3 length: 13 amino acids. CDR3 loop: CASSPSATYEQYF. For the CDR3, the DNA is TGTGCCAGCAGCCCCTCCGCTACCTACGAGCAGTACTTC.

This clonotype was recorded a few times. V gene TRBV11-2 combines with J gene TRBJ1-3; 7 bases align to TRBD1. Germline V gives CDR1 SGHAT, CDR2 FQNNGV. J gave up 8 bases and V 1 base, and 2 bases lay outside the gene matches. The CDR3 has 13 amino acids. This CDR3 reads CASSLAGGDTIYF. DNA for the CDR3: TGTGCCAGCAGCTTAGCAGGGGGGGACACCATATATTTT.

The V call is TRBV2, the J call TRBJ2-1; 10 bases are a match to TRBD1. V dropped 5 bases and J dropped 4; count of bases not matched to a gene: 5. The CDR3 has 15 residues. Per the germline V gene, CDR1 is SNHLY and CDR2 is FYNNEI. The CDR3 DNA sequence: TGTGCCAGCAGTACCCCGGGACAGGGGTACAATGAGCAGTTCTTC. Translated, it gives CASSTPGQGYNEQFF.

This clonotype has more than one count but fewer than ten. J is TRBJ1-3 and V is TRBV10-3; 7 bases are a match to TRBD1. Trimming at V came to 6 bases and at J to 4 bases, leaving 6 bases not matched to a gene. Germline V gives CDR1 ENHRY, CDR2 SYGVKD. There are 14 residues in the CDR3. CDR3 DNA sequence: TGTGCCATCAGCCCGACAGGGATCGGAAACACCATATATTTT. Residues: CAISPTGIGNTIYF.

This clonotype was seen a handful of times. The CDR3 loop reads CASSFFYPPGQVSYEQYF. Written as DNA, the CDR3 is TGTGCCAGCAGTTTCTTCTACCCTCCGGGACAGGTATCCTACGAGCAGTACTTC. The chain uses TRBV28 and TRBJ2-7, with 8 bases matching TRBD1. Germline values: CDR1 MDHEN, CDR2 SYDVKM. The CDR3 is made up of 18 amino acids. The V and J ends lost 3 bases and 1 base, in that order; junction bases with no gene match: 14.

The sample holds a few counts of this clonotype. J is TRBJ2-4 and V is TRBV7-2; D remains unclear. The V and J ends lost 3 bases and 0 bases respectively, with 6 bases between them. Germline CDR1 and CDR2: SGHTA and FQGNSA. This CDR3 comprises 14 residues. In DNA form, the CDR3 reads TGTGCCAGCAGCTTGGGTCTAGCCAAAAACATTCAGTACTTC. Translation: CASSLGLAKNIQYF.